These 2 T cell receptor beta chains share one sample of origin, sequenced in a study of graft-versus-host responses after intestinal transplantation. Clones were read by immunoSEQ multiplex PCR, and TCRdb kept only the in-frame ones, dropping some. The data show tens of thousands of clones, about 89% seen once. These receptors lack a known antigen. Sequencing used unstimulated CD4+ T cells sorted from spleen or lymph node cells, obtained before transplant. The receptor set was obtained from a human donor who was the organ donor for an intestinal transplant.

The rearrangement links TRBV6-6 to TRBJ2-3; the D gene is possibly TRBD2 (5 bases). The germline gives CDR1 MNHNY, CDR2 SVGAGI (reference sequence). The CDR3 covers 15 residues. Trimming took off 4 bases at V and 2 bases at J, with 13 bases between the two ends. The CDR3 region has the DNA TGTGCCAGCAGTTCTTCCCTAGCAACCACAGATACGCAGTATTTT. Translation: CASSSSLATTDTQYF.

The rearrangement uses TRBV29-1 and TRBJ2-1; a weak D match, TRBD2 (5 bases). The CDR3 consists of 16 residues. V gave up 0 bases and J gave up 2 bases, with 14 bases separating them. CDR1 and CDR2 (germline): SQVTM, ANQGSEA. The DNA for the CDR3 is TGCAGCGTTGAAGATCGTAGTCCAGCGGCCTACAATGAGCAGTTCTTC. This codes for CSVEDRSPAAYNEQFF.